This T cell receptor (beta chain) appears in the sequencing data of a study of blood T cell repertoires in COVID-19. The table came from immunoSEQ multiplex PCR; TCRdb's copy has only in-frame clones and leaves some out. The data contain 45,000 to 50,000 clones, about 86% of them singletons. This clone occurred once. This CDR3 comprises 12 residues. Germline lookup yields CDR1 SGHNT and CDR2 YENEEA. Deletions cut 5 bases from V and 1 base from J, with 5 bases between. V usage is TRBV11-3 and J usage is TRBJ1-1, with D unresolved. Sequencing input: peripheral blood. The source is a human donor in a cohort sampled during active COVID-19. The CDR3 protein is CASSVGNTEAFF. The CDR3 region has the DNA TGTGCCAGCAGCGTCGGGAACACTGAAGCTTTCTTT. The variable domain in full, completed from reference TRBV11-3 and TRBJ1-1, reads EAGVVQSPRYKIIEKKQPVAFWCNPISGHNTLYWYLQNLGQGPELLIRYENEEAVDDSQLPKDRFSAERLKGVDSTLKIQPAELGDSAVYLCASSVGNTEAFFGQGTRLTVV.